These T cell receptor beta chains were read from a single sample in a study of identical twins. TCRdb reprocessed the 5' RACE reads via MiXCR and lists one record per CDR3 protein. Of some 1,600,000 distinct CDR3 sequences in the sample, about 30% were seen once. The sample taken for sequencing was cord blood. The receptors were sampled from a newborn girl in good health. Both conserved end residues are part of each CDR3.

v_gene	j_gene	CDR3aa
TRBV6-2/TRBV6-3	TRBJ2-7	CASSYSRTGHEQYF
TRBV27	TRBJ1-2	CASSEGTGASYTF
TRBV2	TRBJ2-7	CASSAMPLGAVSYEQYF
TRBV28	TRBJ1-3	CASSRRDSHGNTIYF
TRBV15	TRBJ2-1	CATSRGRGGWDNEQFF
TRBV3-1	TRBJ1-2	CASSQELLSGESYGYTF
TRBV20-1	TRBJ2-1	CSAGGSVTYNEQFF
TRBV7-2	TRBJ2-7	CASSPGLHFYSYEQYF
TRBV6-5	TRBJ2-7	CASSYPGTSGSVYEQYF
TRBV20-1	TRBJ1-4	CSARGDRGEKLFF
TRBV12-3/TRBV12-4	TRBJ2-7	CASSPRDLSGTTANWPFYEQYF
TRBV5-1	TRBJ2-7	CASSLALDRSYEQYF
TRBV5-1	TRBJ2-7	CASSLPGYEQYF
TRBV28	NA	CASSLNLAVDNEQYF
TRBV27	TRBJ2-1	CASSPRGLLGGNEQFF
TRBV6-5	TRBJ1-2	CASSYSGKGYTF
TRBV6-1	TRBJ2-3	CASRSRRNLLSTDTQYF
TRBV11-2	NA	CASSLKKAGEQYF
TRBV14	TRBJ2-3	CASSQEDWPNTDTQYF
TRBV7-9	TRBJ2-1	CASSPLEKRGVPNEQFF
TRBV29-1	TRBJ2-7	CSVAGGVSYEQYF
TRBV20-1	TRBJ2-5	CSARDASLRETQYF
TRBV7-9	TRBJ1-1	CASKGGEAFF
TRBV6-5	TRBJ2-1	CASSYSETSGGTLSSYNEQFF
TRBV5-6	TRBJ1-1	CASSLRLGTEAFF
TRBV27	TRBJ2-1	CASSLVGGQDEQFF
TRBV3-1	TRBJ2-7	CASSRGISYEQYF
TRBV5-1	TRBJ1-1	CASSWYRAMNTEAFF
TRBV5-1	TRBJ2-4	CASRASKSSYELYF
TRBV3-1	TRBJ1-1	CASSQGFGGVTEAFF
TRBV12-5	TRBJ2-1	CASGSGTSGTAYNEQFF
TRBV12-3/TRBV12-4	TRBJ2-1	CASTPGSPHYEQFF
TRBV13	TRBJ2-1	CASSLGLRTRKRDEQFF
TRBV3-1	TRBJ2-1	CASSQGLFYEQFF
TRBV13	TRBJ2-3	CASILSSGGTDTQYF
TRBV21-1	TRBJ2-1	CASSKSPRLAYNEQFF
TRBV20-1	TRBJ2-1	CSARDHPGLAYNEQFF
TRBV5-1	TRBJ2-3	CASSPGRYTDTQYF
TRBV28	TRBJ2-6	CASTPDRTSGANVLTF
TRBV10-2	TRBJ1-6	CASSHTGADNSPLHF